Listed here are 12 T cell receptor beta chains from one sample, sequenced in a study of cytomegalovirus exposure and HLA in healthy donors. The PCR used 60 Vbeta and 13 Jbeta primers. The method was immunoSEQ multiplex PCR; TCRdb's version includes in-frame clones alone and lacks a portion of them. There are roughly 100,000 clones in the sample; 77% occur only once, and approximately 4.4% lies in the top ten. The sample was PBMCs. These TCRs come from a woman in her thirties or forties in good health and CMV-seronegative.

The CDR3 coding sequence is TGTGCCAGCAGCTTCCGACAGGGAGTCTATGGCTACACCTTC. Its translation is CASSFRQGVYGYTF. The chain joins TRBV5-6 to TRBJ1-2, with TRBD1 identical over 7 bases. The CDR3 has 14 residues. The V gene's germline CDR1 is SGHDT and CDR2 YYEEEE. Trimming took 2 bases from V and 4 from J; bases not matched to a gene: 5.

The chain recombines TRBV5-1 with TRBJ1-4; 11 bases match TRBD1. The germline V gene encodes CDR1 SGHRS and CDR2 YFSETQ. V lost 0 bases to trimming and J lost 8 bases; unmatched junction nucleotides: 9. The CDR3 contains 17 residues. As DNA, the CDR3 is TGCGCCAGCAGCTTGGGTCCCCCGGGACAGGGGGGGGAAAAACTGTTTTTT. It encodes CASSLGPPGQGGEKLFF.

Here the CDR3 DNA reads TGTGCCAGCAGTGGACCCGGGACAGGGGAGACTGAAGCTTTCTTT. Translation: CASSGPGTGETEAFF. The chain has TRBV6-6 and TRBJ1-1; 10 bases match TRBD1. Per the germline V gene, CDR1 is MNHNY and CDR2 is SVGAGI (reference sequence). J lost 5 bases, V lost 5 bases, and 8 bases had no gene match. The CDR3 spans 15 residues.

The chain combines TRBV18 with TRBJ2-5; TRBD2 agrees at 8 bases. The CDR3 totals 14 residues. V lost 4 bases, J lost 3 bases, and 4 bases stayed unmatched. Germline CDR1 and CDR2: KGHSH and LQKENI. This CDR3 is CASSLQAGEETQYF. CDR3 bases: TGTGCCAGCTCACTCCAAGCGGGGGAAGAGACCCAGTACTTC.

The chain carries TRBV2 and TRBJ2-7, with a tentative D call TRBD2 (8 bases). Germline V CDR1 and CDR2: SNHLY, FYNNEI. V lost 4 bases and J lost 2, with 21 bases in between. The CDR3 has 17 residues. CDR3 sequence (DNA): TGTGCCAGCAGTGTGGGCGGGGGGTCCAGGGGGACCTACGAGCAGTACTTC. Its protein is CASSVGGGSRGTYEQYF.

V usage is TRBV5-1 and J usage is TRBJ1-2; 9 bases agree with TRBD1. The V gene end was trimmed by 2 bases and the J gene end by 2 bases; junction bases not matched to a gene: 4. The CDR3 sequence is 15 residues long. Germline CDR1 SGHRS, CDR2 YFSETQ. The CDR3 sequence is CASSFRDRDNYGYTF. CDR3 DNA: TGCGCCAGCAGCTTTCGGGACAGGGACAACTATGGCTACACCTTC.

CDR3 in amino acids: CASSIDLTSGVNTGELFF. Here the CDR3 DNA reads TGTGCCAGTAGTATAGATCTTACTAGCGGGGTAAACACCGGGGAGCTGTTTTTT. The chain carries TRBV19 and TRBJ2-2, with 10 bases matching TRBD2. This CDR3 is built from 18 residues. Unmatched junction bases numbered 6, after V lost 0 bases and J lost 2 bases. CDR1 and CDR2 from the germline V gene are LNHDA and SQIVND (reference sequence). Full variable domain (outside the CDR3, taken from reference TRBV19 and TRBJ2-2): DGGITQSPKYLFRKEGQNVTLSCEQNLNHDAMYWYRQDPGQGLRLIYYSQIVNDFQKGDIAEGYSVSREKKESFPLTVTSAQKNPTAFYLCASSIDLTSGVNTGELFFGEGSRLTVL.

The genes are TRBV19 and TRBJ1-2; no clear D. CDR3 length equals 11 residues. V was cut by 8 bases and J by 14 bases, with 18 bases left in between. Germline V gene lookup returns CDR1 LNHDA and CDR2 SQIVND (reference sequence). The CDR3: CASGGVFDWTF. The CDR3 bases are TGTGCCAGTGGCGGGGTCTTTGATTGGACCTTC.

This chain uses TRBV7-8 with TRBJ2-7, with D perhaps TRBD1 (6 bases). CDR1 is SGHVS, CDR2 FQNEAQ, per germline. V lost 1 base, J lost 5 bases, and 15 bases lay in between. The CDR3 spans 15 residues. CDR3 nucleotide sequence: TGTGCCAGCAGCTTAGAATACTCAGGGGATAACGAGCAGTACTTC. Its translation is CASSLEYSGDNEQYF.

V gene TRBV5-6 combines with J gene TRBJ1-5; the match to TRBD1 covers 8 bases. After removal of 1 base from V and 1 base from J, the junction contained 10 bases not matched to a gene. This CDR3 region has 18 residues. CDR1 is SGHDT and CDR2 is YYEEEE in the germline V gene. CDR3 region: CASSLRQGASRSNQPQHF. The CDR3 DNA sequence: TGTGCCAGCAGCTTGCGCCAGGGGGCTTCCAGAAGCAATCAGCCCCAGCATTTT.

This chain uses TRBV19 with TRBJ2-2, with D tentatively TRBD2 (6 bases). Germline CDR1 and CDR2: LNHDA and SQIVND (reference sequence). This CDR3 comprises 14 residues. V shed 10 bases and J shed 2 bases, with 14 bases lying between them. CDR3 DNA sequence: TGTGCCACTGGGACTCCCCTCAACACCGGGGAGCTGTTTTTT. This translates into CATGTPLNTGELFF.

The rearrangement links TRBV4-1 to TRBJ2-7; D perhaps matches TRBD2 (6 bases). The germline V and J ends were trimmed by 4 bases and 5 bases, with 18 bases remaining between them. Germline lookup yields CDR1 MGHRA and CDR2 YSYEKL. The CDR3 sequence is 15 residues long. The DNA of the CDR3 is TGCGCCAGCAGCCGAGGGCTTAGTTGGAGGGACGAGCAGTACTTC. Amino acid sequence: CASSRGLSWRDEQYF.